The 26 T cell receptor beta chains below all came from one sample that was sequenced in a study of blood T cell repertoires in COVID-19. Profiled with immunoSEQ multiplex PCR; TCRdb holds only in-frame clones, not every one. The sample holds around 450,000 clones, roughly 91% seen once. The sample was peripheral blood. These receptors were taken from a woman in her 30s with acute or convalescent COVID-19.

J is TRBJ2-4 and V is TRBV11-1, with D unclear. Germline values: CDR1 SGHAT, CDR2 FQDESV (reference sequence). The CDR3 covers 14 residues. Between the trimmed V and J ends, which lost 4 bases and 3 bases, there was a span of 10 bases. This CDR3 is CASSSRLDKNIQYF. For the CDR3, the DNA is TGTGCCAGCAGCTCGAGACTGGACAAAAACATTCAGTACTTC. The whole variable domain, remainder taken from reference TRBV11-1 and TRBJ2-4, is EAEVAQSPRYKITEKSQAVAFWCDPISGHATLYWYRQILGQGPELLVQFQDESVVDDSQLPKDRFSAERLKGVDSTLKIQPAELGDSAMYLCASSSRLDKNIQYFGAGTRLSVL.

This clone was recorded once. The V call is TRBV6-5, the J call TRBJ2-7; D is undetermined. The V gene's germline CDR1 is MNHEY and CDR2 SVGAGI. The CDR3 runs to 13 residues. V was cut by 2 bases and J by 6 bases, with 11 bases left in between. As DNA, the CDR3 is TGTGCCAGCAGTTACCTCGGGTGGCGCGAGCAGTACTTC. Translating it yields CASSYLGWREQYF.

V gene TRBV30 combines with J gene TRBJ2-1; the D is unclear. V dropped 0 bases and J dropped 9 bases, with 12 bases sitting between them. CDR3 length: 13 residues. Germline CDR1 and CDR2: GTSNPN and SVGIG (reference sequence). CDR3 nucleotide sequence: TGTGCCTGGAGTGTAAGTGACTGGAGTGAGCAGTTCTTC. This sequence encodes CAWSVSDWSEQFF.

This clone appeared a single time. The V gene is TRBV30, the J gene TRBJ2-3; D unclear. This CDR3 is 13 amino acids long. Trimming stripped 5 bases from V and 4 bases from J, with 13 bases between. The V gene's germline CDR1 is GTSNPN and CDR2 SVGIG (reference sequence). The CDR3 spells CAWGVLGPDTQYF. The CDR3 region has the DNA TGTGCCTGGGGGGTGTTGGGCCCAGATACGCAGTATTTT.

The chain combines TRBV19 with TRBJ1-4, with D maybe TRBD1 (5 bases). This CDR3 has 15 amino acids. Looked up from germline, CDR1 is LNHDA and CDR2 is SQIVND (reference sequence). Trimming removed 5 bases from V and 6 bases from J, with 16 bases in between. The CDR3 spells CASSPTTVSDEKLFF. The CDR3 DNA sequence: TGTGCCAGTAGTCCGACGACAGTATCCGATGAAAAACTGTTTTTT.

The gene calls are TRBV14 and TRBJ1-1, with D hard to call. The CDR3 sequence is 16 residues long. V shed 0 bases and J shed 2 bases, with 13 bases lying between them. CDR1 and CDR2 from the germline V gene are SGHDN and FVKESK. This chain's CDR3 is CASSQEVTTGNTEAFF. The CDR3 nucleotides are TGTGCCAGCAGCCAAGAGGTAACGACGGGTAACACTGAAGCTTTCTTT.

CDR3 DNA sequence: TGTGCCATCAGTGAGTCTGACAGGGCAACCTACGAGCAGTACTTC. Amino acid sequence: CAISESDRATYEQYF. V usage is TRBV10-3 and J usage is TRBJ2-7, with 7 bases lining up with TRBD1. Germline CDR1 reads ENHRY; CDR2 reads SYGVKD. Losses at the gene ends were 0 bases for V and 2 bases for J; bases not matched to a gene: 4. The CDR3 contains 15 residues.

The rearrangement uses TRBV6-5 and TRBJ2-1; D ambiguous. There are 11 residues in the CDR3. In germline, CDR1 is MNHEY, CDR2 SVGAGI. V was cut by 6 bases and J by 9 bases, with 9 bases left in between. CDR3 loop: CASSRAGEQFF. Here the CDR3 DNA reads TGTGCCAGCAGCCGAGCAGGTGAGCAGTTCTTC.

The chain links TRBV24-1 to TRBJ1-5; D not certain. With 7 bases removed from V and 0 bases from J, the gap between germline ends came to 9 bases. CDR3 length equals 14 residues. CDR1 KGHDR and CDR2 SFDVKD come from the germline V gene. The CDR3 DNA is TGTGCCACCAGCGACACCTATAGCAATCAGCCCCAGCATTTT. Protein: CATSDTYSNQPQHF.

The chain links TRBV28 to TRBJ2-7; 7 nucleotides agree with TRBD2. CDR1 and CDR2 from the germline V gene are MDHEN and SYDVKM. The junction had 3 bases not matched to a gene; V was cut back by 6 bases and J by 7 bases. The length of the CDR3 is 11 residues. This CDR3 reads CASRVAGEQYF. Written as DNA, the CDR3 is TGTGCCAGCAGAGTAGCGGGTGAGCAGTACTTC.

This chain links TRBV6-5 with TRBJ2-7; D perhaps matches TRBD2 (5 bases). This CDR3 spans 14 amino acids. Germline assignment: CDR1 MNHEY and CDR2 SVGAGI. Trimming shortened V by 4 bases and J by 1 base, and 11 bases separated the two germline ends. The CDR3 region has the DNA TGTGCCAGCAGTTCGAGCCGGGGATCCTACGAGCAGTACTTC. Encoded protein: CASSSSRGSYEQYF.

V is TRBV27 and J is TRBJ1-1; a possible D gene is TRBD1 (5 bases). From germline, CDR1 is MNHEY and CDR2 SMNVEV (reference sequence). The ends were cut back, 6 bases at V and 7 bases at J, with 18 bases in the middle. The CDR3 is made up of 14 amino acids. For the CDR3, the DNA is TGTGCCAGCAGACCACAGGTACCCAACCTTGAAGCTTTCTTT. Translated: CASRPQVPNLEAFF.

Only one count was recorded for this clone. The CDR3 loop reads CARDREDEQYF. CDR3 DNA sequence: TGTGCCAGAGACAGGGAGGACGAGCAGTACTTC. The V call is TRBV6-5, the J call TRBJ2-7; perhaps TRBD1 as D (7 bases). The CDR3 runs 11 residues. V was pared by 9 bases and J by 5 bases, with 11 bases between. Per the germline V gene, CDR1 is MNHEY and CDR2 is SVGAGI.

The V call is TRBV4-1, the J call TRBJ2-3; no firm D call. Trimming removed 0 bases at V and 6 bases at J, with 7 bases between. The germline CDR1 and CDR2 sequences are MGHRA and YSYEKL. This CDR3 is built from 13 residues. The CDR3 DNA reads as TGCGCCAGCAGCCAAGATCGGTTGGATACGCAGTATTTT. Its translation is CASSQDRLDTQYF.

The rearrangement uses TRBV9 and TRBJ2-7, with 11 bases aligning to TRBD1. The CDR3 covers 16 residues. Germline values: CDR1 SGDLS, CDR2 YYNGEE. With V trimmed by 4 bases and J by 3 bases, 9 bases remained unmatched. The CDR3 reads CASSPQGQGVYYEQYF. CDR3 DNA: TGTGCCAGCAGCCCCCAGGGACAGGGGGTTTACTACGAGCAGTACTTC.

The chain couples TRBV7-2 to TRBJ2-3; D gene unclear. The V and J ends lost 1 base and 0 bases respectively, with 11 bases between them. CDR1 SGHTA and CDR2 FQGNSA come from the germline V gene. The CDR3 is 16 residues long. The CDR3 nucleotides read TGTGCCAGCAGCTTAGTCGGTACAGCTAGCACAGATACGCAGTATTTT. It is translated as CASSLVGTASTDTQYF.

As concerns this clone: Other nucleotide sequences in the sample specify the same CDR3. The chain carries TRBV5-1 and TRBJ2-3; D possibly corresponds to TRBD2 (5 bases). Germline CDR1 is SGHRS and CDR2 is YFSETQ. The ends were cut back, 2 bases at V and 1 base at J, with 5 bases in the middle. The CDR3 runs to 13 residues. The CDR3 DNA sequence: TGCGCCAGCAGCTTCGGGGGCACAGATACGCAGTATTTT. Its protein is CASSFGGTDTQYF.

The chain joins TRBV9 to TRBJ1-2; no clear D gene. Germline CDR1 reads SGDLS; CDR2 reads YYNGEE. Trimming removed 4 bases at V and 4 bases at J, with 5 bases between. The CDR3 is 11 residues long. CDR3 DNA: TGTGCCAGCAGCTCAGGCTATGGCTACACCTTC. It translates to CASSSGYGYTF.

V is TRBV6-5 and J is TRBJ1-2; 7 nucleotides align to TRBD1. Germline V gene sequence: CDR1 MNHEY, CDR2 SVGAGI. Unmatched junction bases numbered 9, after V lost 7 bases and J lost 1 base. The CDR3 covers 15 residues. In DNA form, the CDR3 reads TGTGCCAGCACACAGAAGGGACAGATTAACTATGGCTACACCTTC. Amino acids: CASTQKGQINYGYTF.

The chain combines TRBV5-1 with TRBJ1-1; D call uncertain. V gave up 0 bases and J gave up 0 bases, with 3 bases separating them. This CDR3 comprises 13 residues. Looked up from germline, CDR1 is SGHRS and CDR2 is YFSETQ. The CDR3 here is CASSLVLNTEAFF. The CDR3 DNA follows: TGCGCCAGCAGCTTGGTCTTGAACACTGAAGCTTTCTTT.

The genes are TRBV5-4 and TRBJ1-2, with TRBD1 as a possible D gene (5 bases). Trimming stripped 4 bases from V and 4 bases from J, with 20 bases between. Germline CDR1 is SGHNT and CDR2 is YYREEE (reference sequence). The CDR3 runs 16 residues. This chain's CDR3 is CASSHNTGTSSYGYTF. For the CDR3, the DNA is TGTGCCAGCAGCCATAATACCGGGACTAGCTCCTATGGCTACACCTTC.

The chain carries TRBV15 and TRBJ1-5; maybe TRBD1 (6 bases). This CDR3 has 13 amino acids. In germline, CDR1 is LNHNV, CDR2 YYDKDF (reference sequence). The V end was cut by 8 bases, the J end by 2 bases, with 10 bases between. The CDR3 reads CATGGARNQPQHF. Here the CDR3 DNA reads TGTGCCACCGGGGGGGCCCGCAATCAGCCCCAGCATTTT.

V usage is TRBV10-2 and J usage is TRBJ1-2, with TRBD1 as a possible D gene (5 bases). Trimming removed 7 bases at V and 0 bases at J, with 15 bases between. CDR3 length equals 15 residues. The V gene's germline CDR1 is WSHSY and CDR2 SAAADI. CDR3 coding DNA: TGCGCCAGCAAGAGAATTGACAGCTCTAACTATGGCTACACCTTC. Amino acids: CASKRIDSSNYGYTF.

The chain carries TRBV9 and TRBJ2-3; no definite D call. From germline, CDR1 is SGDLS and CDR2 YYNGEE. The CDR3 has 12 residues. V lost 3 bases to trimming and J lost 5 bases, with 7 bases between them. The CDR3 loop reads CASSDLGDTQYF. The CDR3 coding sequence is TGTGCCAGCAGCGACCTCGGAGATACGCAGTATTTT.

The chain employs TRBV5-6 and TRBJ1-2; the match to TRBD1 covers 7 bases. V was pared by 0 bases and J by 1 base, with 6 bases of the junction left unmatched. The germline CDR1 and CDR2 sequences are SGHDT and YYEEEE. The CDR3 covers 16 residues. Here the CDR3 DNA reads TGTGCCAGCAGCTTGGCCGGGACAGCAATTAACTATGGCTACACCTTC. Residues: CASSLAGTAINYGYTF.

The rearrangement joins TRBV5-6 to TRBJ1-1; TRBD1 agrees at 8 bases. The trim removed 0 bases at V and 8 bases at J, leaving 0 bases unmatched. The germline V gene has CDR1 SGHDT and CDR2 YYEEEE. The CDR3 runs 12 residues. The CDR3 DNA is TGTGCCAGCAGCTTGGGGACAGGGGAAGCTTTCTTT. It is translated as CASSLGTGEAFF.